This T cell receptor (beta chain) was captured in a study of blood T cells in healthy people across ages. Study-wide results and caveats: The study found more naive CD4+ cells and higher diversity in long-lived than aged donors.

For this clonotype: Its antigen is unknown.

A second PCR of 7 to 11 cycles used a sample-barcoded 5' primer and a J-beta primer mix. Using its own MiXCR run on the 5' RACE reads, TCRdb lists one record per CDR3 protein. The data contain over a million distinct CDR3 sequences, 40% to 50% of them singletons. Trimming left V 0 bases short and J 8 bases short, with 13 bases between. This CDR3 comprises 15 residues. Germline V CDR1 and CDR2: MGHRA, YSYEKL. The sample taken for sequencing was blood. This receptor was identified in a woman aged 55-69 years in good health. The V gene is TRBV4-1, the J gene TRBJ1-4, with a tentative D call TRBD1 (6 bases). CDR3 sequence reads: CASSQEGTRREKLFF. As DNA, the CDR3 is TGCGCCAGCAGCCAAGAAGGGACACGGAGGGAAAAACTGTTTTTT.